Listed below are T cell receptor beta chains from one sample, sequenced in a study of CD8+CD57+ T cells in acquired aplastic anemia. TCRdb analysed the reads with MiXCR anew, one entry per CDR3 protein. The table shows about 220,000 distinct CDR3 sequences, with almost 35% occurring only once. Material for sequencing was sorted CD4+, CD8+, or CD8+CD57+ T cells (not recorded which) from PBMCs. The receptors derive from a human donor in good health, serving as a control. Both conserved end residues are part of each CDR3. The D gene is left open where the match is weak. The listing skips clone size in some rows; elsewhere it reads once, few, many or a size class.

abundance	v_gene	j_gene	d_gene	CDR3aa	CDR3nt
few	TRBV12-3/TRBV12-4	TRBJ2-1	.	CASVGSGRSYNEQFF	TGTGCCAGCGTCGGTTCCGGGAGATCCTACAATGAGCAGTTCTTC
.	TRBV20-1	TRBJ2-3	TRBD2	CSVRTSTHTDTQYF	TGCAGTGTCCGGACTAGCACTCACACAGATACGCAGTATTTT
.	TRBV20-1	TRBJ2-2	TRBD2	CSARDPSARGGGELFF	TGCAGTGCTAGAGATCCTAGCGCGCGGGGGGGCGGGGAGCTGTTTTTT
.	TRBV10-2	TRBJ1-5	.	CASSAGRDSNQPQHF	TGCGCCAGCAGTGCAGGGAGAGATAGCAATCAGCCCCAGCATTTT
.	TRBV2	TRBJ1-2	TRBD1	CASSEKSGGGSGYTF	TGTGCCAGCAGTGAAAAGTCAGGGGGTGGTTCTGGCTACACCTTC
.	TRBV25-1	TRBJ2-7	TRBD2	CASSEWGLAGSYEQYF	TGTGCCAGCAGTGAATGGGGGCTAGCGGGGTCCTACGAGCAGTACTTC
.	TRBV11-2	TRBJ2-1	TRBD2	CASSEPTSGRLRHNEQFF	TGTGCCAGCAGTGAACCCACTAGCGGGCGACTCCGACATAATGAGCAGTTCTTC
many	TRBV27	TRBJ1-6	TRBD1	CASSRRQGARDSPLHF	TGTGCCAGCAGTCGACGACAGGGGGCGAGGGATTCACCCCTCCACTTT
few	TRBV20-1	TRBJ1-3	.	CSARENGNTIYF	TGCAGTGCTAGAGAGAACGGAAACACCATATATTTT
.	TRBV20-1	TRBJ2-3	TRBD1	CSASGQAATDTQYF	TGCAGTGCCTCCGGACAGGCAGCCACAGATACGCAGTATTTT
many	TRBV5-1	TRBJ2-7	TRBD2	CASSFSPRGDEQYF	TGCGCCAGCAGCTTTTCACCTCGGGGGGACGAGCAGTACTTC
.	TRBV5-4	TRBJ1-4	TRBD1	CASSIPGQGNEKLFF	TGTGCCAGCAGCATACCGGGACAGGGAAATGAAAAACTGTTTTTT
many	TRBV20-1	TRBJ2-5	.	CSARDRQKETQYF	TGCAGTGCTAGAGATCGTCAGAAGGAGACCCAGTACTTC
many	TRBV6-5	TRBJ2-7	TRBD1	CASSSTGTGRYEQYF	TGTGCCAGCAGTTCCACCGGGACAGGGCGTTACGAGCAGTACTTC
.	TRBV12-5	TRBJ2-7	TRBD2	CASGLVRPSGNYEQYF	TGTGCTAGTGGTTTGGTACGGCCTAGCGGAAACTACGAGCAGTACTTC
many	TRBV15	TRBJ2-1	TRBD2	CATSRTPGLALQSNEQFF	TGTGCCACCAGCAGAACCCCGGGACTAGCGTTACAAAGCAATGAGCAGTTCTTC
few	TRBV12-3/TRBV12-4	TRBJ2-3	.	CASSLGRPATSTDTQYF	TGTGCCAGCAGTTTAGGGCGCCCAGCTACTAGCACAGATACGCAGTATTTT
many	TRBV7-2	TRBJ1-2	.	CASSASQGMAGYTF	TGTGCCAGCAGCGCGTCCCAGGGTATGGCTGGCTACACCTTC
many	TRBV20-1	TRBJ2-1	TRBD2	CSARVGRGAHNEQFF	TGCAGTGCTAGAGTAGGGCGGGGGGCCCACAATGAGCAGTTCTTC
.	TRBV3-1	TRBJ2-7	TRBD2	CASSQGAGVTYEQYF	TGTGCCAGCAGCCAAGGAGCGGGAGTAACCTACGAGCAGTACTTC
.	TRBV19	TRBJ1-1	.	CASSPKQGWDTEAFF	TGTGCCAGCAGCCCAAAACAGGGATGGGACACTGAAGCTTTCTTT
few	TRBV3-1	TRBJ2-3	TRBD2	CASSQEGSGKTSTDTQYF	TGTGCCAGCAGCCAAGAGGGTAGCGGGAAGACTAGCACAGATACGCAGTATTTT
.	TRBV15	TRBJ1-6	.	CATSREDANGSPLHF	TGTGCCACCAGCAGAGAGGATGCCAACGGTTCACCCCTCCACTTT
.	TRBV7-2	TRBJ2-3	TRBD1	CASSLAYRGNPTDTQYF	TGTGCCAGCAGCTTAGCCTACAGGGGGAACCCCACAGATACGCAGTATTTT
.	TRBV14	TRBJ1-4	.	CASSPLSVREKLFF	TGTGCCAGCAGCCCTTTGTCGGTGCGTGAAAAACTGTTTTTT
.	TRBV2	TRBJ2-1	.	CASRQDTNNEQFF	TGTGCCAGCAGACAGGACACCAACAATGAGCAGTTCTTC
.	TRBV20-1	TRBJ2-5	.	CSARGSGGTETQYF	TGCAGTGCTAGAGGGTCGGGGGGCACAGAGACCCAGTACTTC
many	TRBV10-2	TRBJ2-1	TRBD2	CASKSGLAVGEQFF	TGCGCCAGCAAATCGGGACTAGCGGTTGGCGAGCAGTTCTTC
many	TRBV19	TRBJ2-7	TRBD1	CASRPTGGGFYEQYF	TGTGCCAGTAGGCCTACAGGGGGAGGCTTCTACGAGCAGTACTTC
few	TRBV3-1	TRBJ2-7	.	CASSQAGVGTYEQYF	TGTGCCAGCAGCCAAGCGGGGGTTGGTACCTACGAGCAGTACTTC
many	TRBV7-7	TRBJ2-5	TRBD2	CASSLQLAGGETQYF	TGTGCCAGCAGCTTACAGCTAGCGGGAGGAGAGACCCAGTACTTC
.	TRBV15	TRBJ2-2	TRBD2	CATSSGLAGGAGELFF	TGTGCCACCAGCAGCGGACTAGCGGGAGGTGCGGGGGAGCTGTTTTTT
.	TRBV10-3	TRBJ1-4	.	CASRPRGLGEKLFF	TGTGCCAGCAGACCTCGGGGGTTGGGAGAAAAACTGTTTTTT
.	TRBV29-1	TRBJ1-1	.	CSVPGRGGTEAFF	TGCAGCGTTCCGGGACGGGGAGGCACTGAAGCTTTCTTT
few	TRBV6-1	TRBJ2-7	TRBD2	CASSDTSVSKAQYF	TGTGCCAGCAGTGACACTAGCGTGTCCAAGGCGCAGTACTTC
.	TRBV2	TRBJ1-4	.	CASKDRGVTNEKLFF	TGTGCCAGCAAGGACCGAGGGGTGACTAATGAAAAACTGTTTTTT
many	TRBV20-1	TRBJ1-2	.	CSASPKGNDYGYTF	TGCAGTGCTAGTCCCAAAGGGAACGACTATGGCTACACCTTC
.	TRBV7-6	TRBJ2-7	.	CASSPSAYNEQYF	TGTGCCAGCAGCCCTTCTGCGTACAATGAGCAGTACTTC
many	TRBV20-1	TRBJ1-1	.	CSATPGLSAFF	TGCAGTGCTACCCCGGGACTATCGGCTTTCTTT
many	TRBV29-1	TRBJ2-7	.	CSVWEGEASRSSYEQYF	TGCAGCGTTTGGGAAGGGGAGGCAAGTAGGAGCTCCTACGAGCAGTACTTC
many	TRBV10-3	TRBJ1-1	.	CAISVGADTEAFF	TGTGCCATCAGTGTGGGGGCTGACACTGAAGCTTTCTTT
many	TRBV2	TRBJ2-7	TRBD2	CASRVGAGVYEQYF	TGTGCCAGCAGGGTCGGAGCGGGGGTCTACGAGCAGTACTTC
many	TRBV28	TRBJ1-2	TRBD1	CASRPQGGGYYGYTF	TGTGCCAGCAGGCCCCAGGGGGGCGGTTACTATGGCTACACCTTC
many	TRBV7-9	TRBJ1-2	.	CASSLLARNENYGYTF	TGTGCCAGCAGCTTACTTGCCCGGAACGAAAACTATGGCTACACCTTC
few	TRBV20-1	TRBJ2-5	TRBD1	CSARDRGPGETQCF	TGCAGTGCTAGAGACAGGGGGCCGGGAGAGACCCAGTGCTTC
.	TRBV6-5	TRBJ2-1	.	CAGGMGRNEQFF	TGTGCCGGGGGGATGGGGCGGAATGAGCAGTTCTTC
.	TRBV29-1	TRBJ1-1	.	CSATNREGTEAFF	TGCAGCGCAACTAACAGGGAGGGCACTGAAGCTTTCTTT
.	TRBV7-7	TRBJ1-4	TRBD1	CASSLGTGRNEKLFF	TGTGCCAGCAGCTTAGGGACAGGGAGAAATGAAAAACTGTTTTTT
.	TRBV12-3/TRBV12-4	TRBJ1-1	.	CASSSGRGMNTEAFF	TGTGCCAGCAGTTCCGGGCGGGGAATGAACACTGAAGCTTTCTTT
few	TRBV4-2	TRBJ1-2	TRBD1	CASSIGQGRNARSDGYTF	TGTGCCAGCAGCATCGGACAGGGTAGGAACGCCCGGAGCGATGGCTACACCTTC
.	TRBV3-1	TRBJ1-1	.	CASSLQGRTNTEAFF	TGTGCCAGCAGCCTTCAGGGACGGACGAACACTGAAGCTTTCTTT
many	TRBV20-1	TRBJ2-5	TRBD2	CSAYARLAGRETQYF	TGCAGTGCCTACGCCCGACTAGCGGGAAGGGAGACCCAGTACTTC